The clone carrying this T cell receptor beta chain was counted between two and nine times. The antigen is not known. The method was immunoSEQ multiplex PCR; TCRdb's version includes in-frame clones alone and lacks a portion of them. The sample has under 95,000 clones; about 83% are singletons. This sample stems from a study of OX40 agonist ivuxolimab in advanced cancers. General study results and limits: At 0.1 to 3.0 mg/kg, clonal expansion of CD4+ and CD8+ blood T cells had occurred by week 6. Part of the nonresponder group also had normalized T-cell clonal expansion that was low. Expanded clones were, on average, more numerous among CD8+ T cells than CD4+.

V was shortened by 8 bases and J by 8 bases, with 9 bases between the two germline ends. CDR1 is SNHLY, CDR2 FYNNEI, per germline. CDR3 size: 10 residues. The chain links TRBV2 to TRBJ1-2; D is undetermined. The sequencing used CD4+ or CD8+ T cells sorted from blood, collected in a trial of the OX40 agonist ivuxolimab. This TCR came from an adult with an advanced solid tumor such as melanoma, head and neck, liver or kidney cancer. The CDR3 protein is CASRSWGYTF. CDR3 nucleotide sequence: TGTGCCAGCCGGTCTTGGGGCTACACCTTC.